This T cell receptor beta chain was sequenced for a study of blood T cell repertoires in COVID-19. On the study more broadly: The origin of the acute and convalescent COVID-19 samples was the United States, Italy and Spain. PBMCs, B-cell-depleted T cells, or T cells provided the cDNA or gDNA that made up the material.

It was during active infection that Seattle patients were enrolled and then longitudinally followed. Per the original methods: For nucleated cells, counts were estimated from reference gene primer amplification. TCRdb's copy holds only in-frame clones and misses some; the assay was immunoSEQ multiplex PCR. V, J and clone size derive from that table, while D and trimming were established from the DNA sequence. The sample has about 270,000 clones; 70% to 90% are singletons. CDR1 ENHRY and CDR2 SYGVKD come from the germline V gene. The CDR3 loop spans 13 amino acids. The V end lost 4 bases, the J end lost 0 bases, and 7 bases lay between the germline ends.

This receptor was taken from a woman aged 70 to 79 with COVID-19, enrolled during active disease. The chain links TRBV10-3 to TRBJ2-7; D uncertain. The sequencing input was peripheral blood. CDR3: CAISGSLSYEQYF. The CDR3 DNA is TGTGCCATCAGTGGGTCCCTCTCCTACGAGCAGTACTTC.